A selection of T cell receptor beta chains follows, all from one sample in a study of T-cell reconstitution after alpha-beta-depleted transplantation in children. MiXCR, run by TCRdb on the PCR reads, gives a single entry per CDR3 protein. This sample has around 240,000 distinct CDR3 sequences, with less than 9% found just once. Sample: PBMCs, mostly from graft donor cells, taken 180 days after TCRalphabeta/CD19-depleted stem cell transplant. The receptors originated from a male patient younger than 18 who had a stem cell transplant for acute lymphoblastic leukemia, so the T cells may come from the graft donor. Both conserved end residues are part of each CDR3. D genes are given only for firm matches. Clone size is stated in some rows and not others, as once, few, many or a class when expanded.

J,V,size,D,CDR3,DNA
TRBJ2-2,TRBV7-9,many,TRBD2,CASSPHAALADGELFF,TGTGCCAGCAGCCCACATGCGGCTCTAGCGGACGGGGAGCTGTTTTTT
TRBJ2-7,TRBV25-1,many,-,CARRGCSYEQYF,TGTGCCCGAAGGGGGTGTTCCTACGAGCAGTACTTC
TRBJ2-4,TRBV6-2/TRBV6-3,few,-,CASNTGTPGAKNIQYF,TGTGCCAGCAACACAGGGACGCCTGGAGCCAAAAACATTCAGTACTTC
TRBJ2-3,TRBV12-3/TRBV12-4,many,TRBD2,CASSNPGLAGVFTDTQYF,TGTGCCAGCAGTAACCCGGGACTAGCGGGAGTCTTCACAGATACGCAGTATTTT
TRBJ1-2,TRBV27,many,-,CASSLSWIGRNGYTF,TGTGCCAGCAGTTTATCGTGGATAGGGCGAAATGGCTACACCTTC
TRBJ2-2,TRBV20-1,many,-,CSARQYNTGELFF,TGCAGTGCTAGGCAGTATAACACCGGGGAGCTGTTTTTT
TRBJ2-3,TRBV2,few,-,CASSETFLTDTQYF,TGTGCCAGCAGTGAGACTTTTCTCACAGATACGCAGTATTTT
TRBJ1-2,TRBV4-2,many,-,CASSRRMTDYGYTF,TGTGCCAGCAGCCGACGAATGACAGACTATGGCTACACCTTC
TRBJ2-3,TRBV28,many,-,CASSPHRPVSTDTQYF,TGTGCCAGCAGTCCCCACCGACCCGTGAGCACAGATACGCAGTATTTT
TRBJ1-1,TRBV25-1,many,-,CASSRSGVNTEAFF,TGTGCCAGCAGTCGTTCGGGGGTGAACACTGAAGCTTTCTTT
TRBJ2-1,TRBV5-1,many,-,CASSYRERGQCYNEQFF,TGCGCCAGCAGCTACAGAGAGCGGGGACAGTGTTACAATGAGCAGTTCTTC
TRBJ2-5,TRBV7-6,many,-,CASSLRTGIQETQYF,TGTGCCAGCAGCTTACGGACCGGGATTCAAGAGACCCAGTACTTC
TRBJ2-1,TRBV24-1,-,-,CATSDLRGFNNEQFF,TGTGCCACCAGTGATTTGCGGGGCTTTAACAATGAGCAGTTCTTC
TRBJ2-7,TRBV14,many,-,CASSGGQSWKQYF,TGTGCCAGCAGCGGTGGACAGTCCTGGAAGCAGTACTTC
TRBJ2-7,TRBV25-1,many,-,CASSGSSPLIYF,TGTGCCAGCAGTGGGTCATCGCCGCTTATCTACTTC
TRBJ1-1,TRBV14,many,TRBD1,CASSVLTGLRTEAFF,TGTGCCAGCAGCGTGCTGACAGGGCTTCGGACTGAAGCTTTCTTT
TRBJ2-1,TRBV15,many,-,CATSRDGTDYNEQFF,TGTGCCACCAGCAGAGATGGCACAGACTACAATGAGCAGTTCTTC
TRBJ1-5,TRBV12-3/TRBV12-4,many,-,CASSLARVGNQPQHF,TGTGCCAGCAGTTTGGCCAGGGTCGGCAATCAGCCCCAGCATTTT
TRBJ2-7,TRBV5-6,many,-,CASSLVYGSYEQYF,TGTGCCAGCAGCTTGGTCTACGGGTCCTACGAGCAGTACTTC
TRBJ1-1,TRBV19,many,TRBD1,CASRLTGRGNTEAFF,TGTGCCAGTAGGTTGACAGGGAGGGGGAACACTGAAGCTTTCTTT
TRBJ2-1,TRBV6-5,many,TRBD1,CASSYWAGGRDEQFF,TGTGCCAGCAGTTACTGGGCAGGGGGCCGCGATGAGCAGTTCTTC
TRBJ1-6,TRBV20-1,many,-,CSARSPMDRMSSYNSPLHF,TGCAGTGCTAGATCCCCCATGGACAGAATGAGCTCCTATAATTCACCCCTCCACTTT
TRBJ2-7,TRBV28,many,-,CASSPPGKPRYEQYF,TGTGCCAGCAGTCCACCAGGGAAACCTCGGTACGAGCAGTACTTC